The subject of this entry is one T cell receptor beta chain. Its antigen remains unidentified. Built from TCR beta cDNA, the libraries had unique molecular identifiers in them. Approximately 550,000 cDNA molecules came from roughly 0.93 to 9.6 million T cells. TCRdb passed the PCR reads through MiXCR, listing each CDR3 protein once. The table has some 450,000 distinct CDR3 sequences, under 55% seen once. This sample stems from a study of post-analysis software for immune sequencing data. Germline V gene data show CDR1 as SGHTA and CDR2 as FQGTGA. CDR3 length: 15 amino acids. The V end was cut by 3 bases, the J end by 7 bases, with 19 bases between. Study findings and constraints: Controls had lower frequencies than patients of about 5 TRBV segments, which included TRBV5-6, TRBV5-1 and TRBV20-1.

Sequences were obtained from blood. The sequence was obtained from a girl aged 5 to 17 with multiple sclerosis. The gene calls are TRBV7-3 and TRBJ2-7, with unresolved D. The CDR3 DNA reads TGTGCCAGCAGCTTGAAGGTCGCCTCTCCTAAAGAGCAGTACTTC. The encoded protein is CASSLKVASPKEQYF.